Listed below are T cell receptor beta chains from one sample, sequenced in a study of T cell responses to AZD1222 COVID-19 vaccine. Using immunoSEQ multiplex PCR, the repertoire was profiled, and TCRdb retains in-frame clones only, with some absent. Here the sample spans 45,000 to 55,000 clones, around 80% being singletons. Sample: peripheral blood, taken on day 0 of AZD1222 vaccination. These receptors originate from an adult in good health. Each CDR3 is given with its conserved first and last residue. Fields, in order: V gene, clone size, J gene, D gene, CDR3 DNA, CDR3 protein. A D gene is named only where the DNA matches it firmly. Clone sizes are given selectively: once, few, many, or a class where the clone is expanded.

TRBV4-2	few	TRBJ2-3	TRBD2	TGTGCCAGCAGCCCATTTGCAGGGGAATTAGCGGGGGGGCCGACAGATACGCAGTATTTT	CASSPFAGELAGGPTDTQYF
TRBV7-3	-	TRBJ1-2	-	TGTGCCAGCAGCTTCGGTCCGGAGGACTATGGCTACACCTTC	CASSFGPEDYGYTF
TRBV7-6	-	TRBJ2-3	-	TGTGCCAGCAGCTTAGACTGGGGGCGGGCAGATACGCAGTATTTT	CASSLDWGRADTQYF
TRBV6-5	-	TRBJ1-2	-	TGTGCCAGCAGTTACACGGGAGGGGGAGGTGGCTACACCTTC	CASSYTGGGGGYTF
TRBV5-1	-	TRBJ2-3	-	TGCGCCAGCAGCTTGTATGCCGCCACCAGCACAGATACGCAGTATTTT	CASSLYAATSTDTQYF
TRBV9	-	TRBJ1-3	-	TGTGCCAGCAACCCAGGGCCTGGAAACACCATATATTTT	CASNPGPGNTIYF
TRBV14	-	TRBJ1-1	-	TGTGCCAGCAGCCAAGATTCCGGGAACACTGAAGCTTTCTTT	CASSQDSGNTEAFF
TRBV18	-	TRBJ2-2	TRBD1	TGTGCCAGCTCACATCGCACAGGGGGGAACACCGGGGAGCTGTTTTTT	CASSHRTGGNTGELFF
TRBV5-4	-	TRBJ1-1	-	TGTGCCAGCAGCTCGACAGGTTTGAACACTGAAGCTTTCTTT	CASSSTGLNTEAFF
TRBV4-3	few	TRBJ1-1	TRBD1	TGCGCCAGCAGCCTTACAGGGGAAACTGAAGCTTTCTTT	CASSLTGETEAFF
TRBV7-8	-	TRBJ2-3	TRBD2	TGTGCCAGCAGCACCCGGGGACTAGAAGCTAGCACAGATACGCAGTATTTT	CASSTRGLEASTDTQYF
TRBV28	-	TRBJ1-3	-	TGTGCCAGCGACTCCCAAGTCTCTGGAAACACCATATATTTT	CASDSQVSGNTIYF
TRBV6-2/TRBV6-3	medium-sized	TRBJ2-3	TRBD2	TGTGCCAGCAGTTACGAACTAGCGGGGGGGCCGAAGGATACGCAGTATTTT	CASSYELAGGPKDTQYF
TRBV5-1	-	TRBJ1-5	TRBD1	TGCGCCAGCAGCTCAGGGGGCTTCGATCAGCCCCAGCATTTT	CASSSGGFDQPQHF
TRBV7-9	-	TRBJ1-5	-	TGTGCCAGCAGCCTGTGGGCCGCACAACCCCAGCATTTT	CASSLWAAQPQHF
TRBV7-8	once	TRBJ1-2	-	TGTGCCAGCAGCTTAGTCGGGGGGCAGGGCTATGGCTACACCTTC	CASSLVGGQGYGYTF
TRBV5-4	-	TRBJ1-2	-	TGTGCCGATGGGGCACAGGCCCTTATCTCGGGCTACACCTTC	CADGAQALISGYTF
TRBV9	few	TRBJ1-2	-	TGTGCCAGCAGCCCCGGGCCGTATGGCTACACCTTC	CASSPGPYGYTF
TRBV7-6	-	TRBJ1-4	TRBD1	TGTGCCAGCAGCTTGGGGACAGCCGAAAATGAAAAACTGTTTTTT	CASSLGTAENEKLFF
TRBV25-1	-	TRBJ2-1	-	TGTGCCAGCAGTGAAACACCCGACAATGAGCAGTTCTTC	CASSETPDNEQFF
TRBV19	-	TRBJ1-5	-	TGTGCCAGTAGATGGACTGGGGTTGATCAGCCCCAGCATTTT	CASRWTGVDQPQHF
TRBV19	-	TRBJ2-2	-	TGTGCCAGTAGTATCCGAGACACCGGGGAGCTGTTTTTT	CASSIRDTGELFF
TRBV5-6	-	TRBJ1-2	-	TGTGCCAGCAGCGAAAGAGCCGGAACATATGGCTACACCTTC	CASSERAGTYGYTF
TRBV6-6	-	TRBJ1-2	-	TGTGCCAGCAGTCAGGGATTTAATAACTATGGCTACACCTTC	CASSQGFNNYGYTF
TRBV3-1/TRBV3-2	-	TRBJ2-4	-	TGTGCCAGCAGCCAAAGGCAAATAGCCAAAAACATTCAGTACTTC	CASSQRQIAKNIQYF
TRBV5-8	-	TRBJ1-2	-	TGTGCCAGCAGCTTGGCGTCAGTACATCGCTATGGCTACACCTTC	CASSLASVHRYGYTF
TRBV4-1	-	TRBJ1-5	TRBD1	TGCGCCAGCAGCCAAGAAGTAGGGGGCTCTCGACCCCAGCATTTT	CASSQEVGGSRPQHF
TRBV6-4	-	TRBJ2-5	TRBD1	TGTGCCAGCAGAGTGACGTTGACAGGGCAGGGAGAGACCCAGTACTTC	CASRVTLTGQGETQYF
TRBV19	-	TRBJ1-5	-	TGTGCCAGTAGTACGACAGGTTATAGCAATCAGCCCCAGCATTTT	CASSTTGYSNQPQHF
TRBV6-5	-	TRBJ1-1	TRBD1	TGTGCCAGCAGTTGGGACAGTAAGGGCACTGAAGCTTTCTTT	CASSWDSKGTEAFF
TRBV5-5	-	TRBJ1-2	-	TGTGCCAGCAGCGATACATCCGACCAAGCCCGCGGCTACACCTTC	CASSDTSDQARGYTF
TRBV6-5	-	TRBJ2-1	-	TGTGCCAGCAAAATTTCCGGGACGCAATTCGAGCAGTTCTTC	CASKISGTQFEQFF
TRBV29-1	-	TRBJ1-3	-	TGCAGCGTTGCTTGGCGGAACTCTGGAAACACCATATATTTT	CSVAWRNSGNTIYF
TRBV10-3	once	TRBJ1-1	-	TGTGCCATCAGTCCCACGGGAGGAGGGGTCGCTTTCTTT	CAISPTGGGVAFF
TRBV24-1	-	TRBJ1-1	-	TGTGCCACCAGTGATTGGGCCCGACACAGGGAAGACACTGAAGCTTTCTTT	CATSDWARHREDTEAFF
TRBV6-6	-	TRBJ2-3	-	TGTGCCAGCAGTTACTATGGGGGTGATACGCAGTATTTT	CASSYYGGDTQYF
TRBV18	-	TRBJ1-6	-	TGTGCCAGCTCGCGGGACGACGGCGATCCCCTCCACTTT	CASSRDDGDPLHF
TRBV6-1	-	TRBJ1-5	TRBD1	TGTGCCAGCAGGGAAGAGGGACAGGGGGACAATCAGCCCCAGCATTTT	CASREEGQGDNQPQHF
TRBV28	-	TRBJ2-7	-	TGTGCCAGCAGTCCTCACGGGGTTGGGGCCTACGAGCAGTACTTC	CASSPHGVGAYEQYF
TRBV6-5	once	TRBJ1-1	-	TGTGCCAGCAGTTACTCTAAGAACACTGAAGCTTTCTTT	CASSYSKNTEAFF
TRBV4-3	-	TRBJ2-7	TRBD1	TGCGCCAGCAGCCAGGGACAGGGGGCCTACGAGCAGTACTTC	CASSQGQGAYEQYF
TRBV4-2	-	TRBJ1-4	-	TGTGCCAGCAGCCAGTATCATGGGGACAATAATGAAAAACTGTTTTTT	CASSQYHGDNNEKLFF
TRBV27	-	TRBJ2-1	-	TGTGCCAGCAGTCCCAGGGGCGGGAATCTTAATGAGCAGTTCTTC	CASSPRGGNLNEQFF
TRBV2	-	TRBJ1-5	-	TGTGCCAGCAGTAGGGGCAGTCCCTCGCCCCAGCATTTT	CASSRGSPSPQHF
TRBV7-6	-	TRBJ2-7	TRBD2	TGTGCCCGGGGCATGTGCGGGAGGGCCGGGAACGAGCAGTACTTC	CARGMCGRAGNEQYF
TRBV14	-	TRBJ2-7	TRBD2	TGTGCCAGCAGGCATACTAGCGCCTACGAGCAGTACTTC	CASRHTSAYEQYF
TRBV28	few	TRBJ1-3	-	TGTGCCGCGGGGTTTTCAAGTGGAAACACCATATATTTT	CAAGFSSGNTIYF
TRBV7-9	-	TRBJ2-5	-	TGTGCCAGCAGCTTAGCGGCAGCTCAAGAGACCCAGTACTTC	CASSLAAAQETQYF
TRBV5-4	-	TRBJ2-1	TRBD1	TGTGCCAGCAGCTTGGCTAGGACAGGGGTAAATGAGCAGTTCTTC	CASSLARTGVNEQFF
TRBV7-2	-	TRBJ2-4	-	TGTGCCAGCAGCTTAAACTACAGTCAAGCCCCCCTAAAAAACATTCAGTACTTC	CASSLNYSQAPLKNIQYF
TRBV30	few	TRBJ2-2	-	TGTGCCTGGAGTTTGGGATACACCGGGGAGCTGTTTTTT	CAWSLGYTGELFF
TRBV7-9	medium-sized	TRBJ1-5	-	TGTGCCAGCAGCTCGACGGATCAGCCCCAGCATTTT	CASSSTDQPQHF
TRBV19	few	TRBJ2-1	-	TGTGCCAGTAGTATAGTCGGATCTATCAATGAGCAGTTCTTC	CASSIVGSINEQFF